The 3 T cell receptor beta chains reported below all come from one sample, sequenced in a study of CD8 T cells in Susac syndrome. RNA totalling roughly 0.45 to 1 ug underwent reverse transcription with random hexamers. TCRdb processed the immunoSEQ multiplex PCR reads anew with MiXCR; each CDR3 protein has one entry. The sample includes 200,000 to 250,000 distinct CDR3 sequences, approximately 90% seen only once; the top ten take about 0.15%. Sequenced material: CD8+ T cells from PBMCs. Every receptor here comes from a human donor with multiple sclerosis.

V gene TRBV28 combines with J gene TRBJ1-4; D is undetermined. CDR3 size: 14 residues. With 5 bases removed from V and 1 base from J, the gap between germline ends came to 8 bases. Germline assignment: CDR1 MDHEN and CDR2 SYDVKM. Written as DNA, the CDR3 is TGTGCCAGCAGTCCTCGTCAAACTAATGAAAAACTGTTTTTT. Translating gives CASSPRQTNEKLFF.

The chain links TRBV6-6 to TRBJ2-6; D gene uncertain. Germline CDR1 is MNHNY and CDR2 is SVGAGI (reference sequence). Trimming removed 6 bases from V and 0 bases from J, with 12 bases in between. The CDR3 is made up of 16 amino acids. The CDR3 region is CASRILEASGANVLTF. CDR3 bases: TGTGCCAGCAGGATCTTAGAAGCCTCTGGGGCCAACGTCCTGACTTTC.

A single count supports this clonotype. J is TRBJ2-7 and V is TRBV6-5, with 8 bases identical to TRBD1. Germline V lookup: CDR1 MNHEY, CDR2 SVGAGI. After removal of 6 bases from V and 2 bases from J, the junction contained 0 bases not matched to a gene. The CDR3 totals 12 residues. The CDR3 nucleotides read TGTGCCAGCAGGGGACAGGCCTACGAGCAGTACTTC. As protein: CASRGQAYEQYF.